This section outlines one TCR beta chain sequence together with its context. The antigen is undetermined. TCRdb's table, derived via immunoSEQ multiplex PCR, lists solely in-frame clones and lacks some. The sample carries roughly 2 million clones, approximately 94% recorded once. CD8 cells regarded as naive lacked CD45RO, were positively chosen for CCR7, and omitted terminally differentiated effector memory CD45RA+ cells. The donors, healthy adults who were HIV-negative, had experienced no recent acute infections or vaccinations. This sample was taken from a study of shared clonotypes between healthy human individuals. The V segment lost 2 bases and the J segment 6 bases; nucleotides outside the gene matches: 21. The CDR3 consists of 19 residues. Germline loops: CDR1 SGHKS, CDR2 YYEKEE (reference sequence). Study-level findings and limits: Richness estimates generally favored naive over memory subsets.

This rearrangement joins TRBV5-5 to TRBJ2-5, with 8 nucleotides matching TRBD1. The clonotype originates from a young man in good health. The sequenced sample consisted of naive CD8+ T cells sorted from blood. In DNA, the CDR3 is TGTGCCAGCAGCTTTATCACCCCGGTAGGGCAGGGGGCGAGTCAGACCCAGTACTTC. Its translation is CASSFITPVGQGASQTQYF.